The 21 T cell receptor beta chains in this list originate from one sample, sequenced in a study of blood T cell repertoires in COVID-19. Measured with immunoSEQ multiplex PCR; TCRdb has only the in-frame clones, and not every one. The sample contains about 140,000 clones, roughly 80% of which appear only once. Source material: peripheral blood. Receptors originate from a man in his fifties with acute or convalescent COVID-19.

The chain recombines TRBV6-5 with TRBJ2-1; 7 bases are a match to TRBD1. With V trimmed by 7 bases and J by 6 bases, 9 bases remained unmatched. This CDR3 is 14 amino acids long. CDR1 and CDR2 (germline): MNHEY, SVGAGI. CDR3 sequence reads: CASKGGRDLNEQFF. The CDR3 DNA follows: TGTGCCAGCAAAGGGGGCAGGGACCTCAATGAGCAGTTCTTC.

V is TRBV11-2 and J is TRBJ2-7; 10 nucleotides align to TRBD2. CDR1 SGHAT and CDR2 FQNNGV come from the germline V gene. Trimming at V came to 1 base and at J to 3 bases, leaving 3 bases not matched to a gene. This CDR3 region has 15 residues. The CDR3 bases are TGTGCCAGCAGCTTAGGAACTAGCGGGGACTACGAGCAGTACTTC. Its translation: CASSLGTSGDYEQYF.

The chain is built from TRBV9 and TRBJ2-7; 10 bases are shared with TRBD1. Germline lookup yields CDR1 SGDLS and CDR2 YYNGEE. V trimming: 2 bases; J trimming: 5 bases; junction bases outside the gene matches: 7. This CDR3 spans 15 amino acids. The chain's CDR3 is CASSVSTGGGDEQYF. The CDR3 nucleotides are TGTGCCAGCAGCGTTTCGACAGGGGGCGGCGACGAGCAGTACTTC.

J is TRBJ2-1 and V is TRBV5-1, with TRBD2 as a possible D gene (5 bases). The CDR3 covers 13 residues. Germline V CDR1 and CDR2: SGHRS, YFSETQ. The V gene lost 4 bases and the J gene lost 10 bases, with 15 bases spanning the gap. The CDR3 region is CASSRDPLGEQFF. DNA for the CDR3: TGCGCCAGCAGCCGGGATCCCCTCGGCGAGCAGTTCTTC.

The chain is built from TRBV30 and TRBJ1-3, with TRBD1 identical over 7 bases. CDR3 length equals 15 residues. The J segment lost 0 bases and the V segment lost 1 base, leaving 3 bases of the junction unmatched. The V gene's germline CDR1 is GTSNPN and CDR2 SVGIG (reference sequence). The CDR3 DNA reads TGTGCCTGGAGTGGGACAGGACTCTCTGGAAACACCATATATTTT. This encodes CAWSGTGLSGNTIYF.

V is TRBV15 and J is TRBJ2-7; 8 bases map to TRBD1. Per the germline V gene, CDR1 is LNHNV and CDR2 is YYDKDF (reference sequence). The J segment lost 2 bases and the V segment lost 1 base, leaving 4 bases of the junction unmatched. The CDR3 loop spans 15 amino acids. DNA of the CDR3: TGTGCCACCAGCAGAGGAGGGACAGGAGCCTACGAGCAGTACTTC. Translated: CATSRGGTGAYEQYF. Based on the CDR3 plus reference TRBV15 and TRBJ2-7, the full variable domain is DAMVIQNPRYQVTQFGKPVTLSCSQTLNHNVMYWYQQKSSQAPKLLFHYYDKDFNNEADTPDNFQSRRPNTSFCFLDIRSPGLGDTAMYLCATSRGGTGAYEQYFGPGTRLTVT.

The V and J genes are TRBV6-5 and TRBJ1-2, with 9 bases lining up with TRBD1. The V gene end was trimmed by 6 bases and the J gene end by 8 bases; junction bases not matched to a gene: 7. The CDR3 runs to 13 residues. The germline V gene has CDR1 MNHEY and CDR2 SVGAGI. For the CDR3, the DNA is TGTGCCAGCAGCGTGGGACAGGGTAAAGGCTACACCTTC. Translating gives CASSVGQGKGYTF.

The V gene is TRBV7-6, the J gene TRBJ2-3, with D perhaps TRBD2 (5 bases). Germline V gene data show CDR1 as SGHVS and CDR2 as FNYEAQ. This CDR3 region has 18 residues. Trimming removed 0 bases from V and 9 bases from J, with 25 bases in between. The CDR3 is CASSLAPVGSDDWRTQYF. In DNA, the CDR3 is TGTGCCAGCAGCTTAGCGCCCGTCGGTAGCGACGATTGGAGGACGCAGTATTTT.

The rearrangement uses TRBV7-2 and TRBJ2-5, with D hard to call. Trimming stripped 2 bases from V and 6 bases from J, with 10 bases between. CDR3 length: 13 amino acids. Germline V gene lookup returns CDR1 SGHTA and CDR2 FQGNSA. DNA of the CDR3: TGTGCCAGCAGCTTAACTCTAATAAAGACCCAGTACTTC. This translates into CASSLTLIKTQYF.

CDR3 sequence (DNA): TGTGCCAGCAGCTCGCGGAGGAGTTCAGGCCGGCAAGAGACCCAGTACTTC. The encoded protein is CASSSRRSSGRQETQYF. V gene TRBV7-8 combines with J gene TRBJ2-5, with D possibly TRBD2 on 5 matching bases. CDR3 size: 17 residues. V lost 4 bases to trimming and J lost 2 bases, with 20 bases between them. CDR1 is SGHVS and CDR2 is FQNEAQ in the germline V gene.

This clone was seen a single time. V is TRBV9 and J is TRBJ2-3; D unresolved. There are 15 residues in the CDR3. V lost 2 bases to trimming and J lost 4 bases, with 14 bases between them. Germline values: CDR1 SGDLS, CDR2 YYNGEE. CDR3 sequence: CASSVSALFSDTQYF. Here the CDR3 DNA reads TGTGCCAGCAGCGTTTCCGCACTGTTTTCAGATACGCAGTATTTT.

This clone was observed once. V usage is TRBV5-1 and J usage is TRBJ2-1, with 7 bases fitting TRBD2. Germline lookup yields CDR1 SGHRS and CDR2 YFSETQ. Trimming took 0 bases from V and 2 from J; bases not matched to a gene: 5. The CDR3 has 16 amino acids. The CDR3 is CASSLEAGTTYNEQFF. CDR3 nucleotide sequence: TGCGCCAGCAGCTTGGAAGCGGGGACCACCTACAATGAGCAGTTCTTC.

This clone was observed once. The chain joins TRBV19 to TRBJ1-3, with 9 positions matching TRBD1. The germline gives CDR1 LNHDA, CDR2 SQIVND (reference sequence). V lost 4 bases, J lost 2 bases, and 6 bases stayed unmatched. This CDR3 spans 16 amino acids. CDR3 sequence: CASSRVRDRAGNTIYF. The CDR3 nucleotides are TGTGCCAGTAGTAGAGTTCGGGACAGGGCTGGAAACACCATATATTTT. The full variable domain, completed using reference TRBV19 and TRBJ1-3, is DGGITQSPKYLFRKEGQNVTLSCEQNLNHDAMYWYRQDPGQGLRLIYYSQIVNDFQKGDIAEGYSVSREKKESFPLTVTSAQKNPTAFYLCASSRVRDRAGNTIYFGEGSWLTVV.

The rearrangement uses TRBV6-5 and TRBJ1-1; D unclear. The germline V gene has CDR1 MNHEY and CDR2 SVGAGI. The CDR3 is made up of 10 amino acids. Trimming stripped 9 bases from V and 11 bases from J, with 13 bases between. The chain's CDR3 is CARGSGDAFF. Written as DNA, the CDR3 is TGTGCCAGAGGCAGCGGAGACGCTTTCTTT.

This chain joins TRBV18 and TRBJ2-3; D is perhaps TRBD1 (5 bases). Germline V gene sequence: CDR1 KGHSH, CDR2 LQKENI. The length of the CDR3 is 14 residues. Between the trimmed V and J ends, which lost 1 base and 4 bases, there was a span of 9 bases. Written as DNA, the CDR3 is TGTGCCAGCTCACCACAGCAGGGCGCAGATACGCAGTATTTT. This translates into CASSPQQGADTQYF.

The chain joins TRBV12-5 to TRBJ1-1, with D unresolved. The germline V gene encodes CDR1 LGHNT and CDR2 FRNRAP. The germline V and J ends were trimmed by 1 base and 0 bases, with 15 bases remaining between them. This CDR3 is built from 17 residues. CDR3 amino acids: CASGLALLAAMNTEAFF. The CDR3, as DNA: TGTGCTAGTGGTTTGGCGCTCCTCGCAGCGATGAACACTGAAGCTTTCTTT.

V gene TRBV4-1 combines with J gene TRBJ2-2; possible D gene TRBD2, 6 bases. The ends were cut back, 4 bases at V and 6 bases at J, with 12 bases in the middle. CDR3 length: 14 residues. The V gene's germline CDR1 is MGHRA and CDR2 YSYEKL. CDR3 nucleotide sequence: TGCGCCAGCAGCCCAATAACGGGGGCCGGGGAGCTGTTTTTT. Translated, it gives CASSPITGAGELFF.

The V call is TRBV2, the J call TRBJ2-3, with D possibly TRBD2 on 6 matching bases. The germline V gene has CDR1 SNHLY and CDR2 FYNNEI. The CDR3 has 14 amino acids. V lost 4 bases to trimming and J lost 0 bases, with 8 bases between them. CDR3 in DNA: TGTGCCAGCAGTGCGGGGGATAGCACAGATACGCAGTATTTT. It encodes CASSAGDSTDTQYF.

This clone was picked up one time. The genes are TRBV11-3 and TRBJ2-1; TRBD2 matches at 8 bases. The J segment lost 4 bases and the V segment lost 4 bases, leaving 6 bases of the junction unmatched. In germline, CDR1 is SGHNT, CDR2 YENEEA. The CDR3 covers 15 residues. In DNA form, the CDR3 reads TGTGCCAGCAGCTCGGGACTAGTCGGGTACAATGAGCAGTTCTTC. Its protein is CASSSGLVGYNEQFF.

This sequence joins TRBV10-3 and TRBJ2-5; D unclear. CDR1 and CDR2 (germline): ENHRY, SYGVKD. CDR3 size: 14 residues. V lost 7 bases and J 5 bases, leaving 17 bases between the germline ends. The CDR3 region has the DNA TGTGCCATCAAGCCCACTACCGACGTGGAGACCCAGTACTTC. This codes for CAIKPTTDVETQYF.

This clone has just a few counts. V gene TRBV19 combines with J gene TRBJ1-5; D is uncertain. The CDR3 totals 12 residues. Germline CDR1 and CDR2: LNHDA and SQIVND (reference sequence). V was shortened by 1 base and J by 7 bases, with 5 bases between the two germline ends. The CDR3 sequence: CASSIGEQPQHF. CDR3 sequence (DNA): TGTGCCAGTAGTATAGGAGAACAGCCCCAGCATTTT.